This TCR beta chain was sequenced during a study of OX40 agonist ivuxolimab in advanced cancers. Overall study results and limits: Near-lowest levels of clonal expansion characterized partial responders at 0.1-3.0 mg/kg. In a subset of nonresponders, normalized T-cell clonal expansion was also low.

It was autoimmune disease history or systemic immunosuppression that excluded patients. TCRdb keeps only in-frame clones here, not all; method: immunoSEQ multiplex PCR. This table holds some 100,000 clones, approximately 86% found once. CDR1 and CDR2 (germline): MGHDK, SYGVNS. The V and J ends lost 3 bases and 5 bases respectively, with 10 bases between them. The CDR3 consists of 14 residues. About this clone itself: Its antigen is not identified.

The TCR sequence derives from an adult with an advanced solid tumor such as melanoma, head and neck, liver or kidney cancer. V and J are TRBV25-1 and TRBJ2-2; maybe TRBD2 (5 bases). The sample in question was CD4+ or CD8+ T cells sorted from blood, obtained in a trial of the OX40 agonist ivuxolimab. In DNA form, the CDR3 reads TGTGCCAGCAGTGAGTCACTAGTTACCGGGGAGCTGTTTTTT. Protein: CASSESLVTGELFF. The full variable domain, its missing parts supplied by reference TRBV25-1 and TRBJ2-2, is EADIYQTPRYLVIGTGKKITLECSQTMGHDKMYWYQQDPGMELHLIHYSYGVNSTEKGDLSSESTVSRIRTEHFPLTLESARPSHTSQYLCASSESLVTGELFFGEGSRLTVL.